This TCR beta chain was found in a study of blood T cell repertoires in COVID-19. The CDR3 totals 13 residues. CDR1 and CDR2 (germline): LGHDT, YNNKEL (reference sequence). The V gene lost 3 bases and the J gene lost 5 bases, with 10 bases spanning the gap. Methods used by the authors: Amplified reference gene primers provided the basis for estimating nucleated cell counts. Profiled with immunoSEQ multiplex PCR; TCRdb holds only in-frame clones, not every one. That table is the source of V, J and clone size, and D and trimming were worked out from the DNA. Of fewer than 250,000 clones in the sample, approximately 84% were seen once.

The sample was peripheral blood. The chain employs TRBV3-1 (or the pseudogene TRBV3-2) and TRBJ2-5; D perhaps matches TRBD2 (5 bases). This clonotype was obtained from a woman between 50 and 59 years old with active or convalescent COVID-19. The CDR3 DNA sequence: TGTGCCAGCAGCCAGCGCGGGTACGAGACCCAGTACTTC. Amino acids: CASSQRGYETQYF.